This T cell receptor (beta chain) was captured by sequencing in a study of shared clonotypes between healthy human individuals. This table comes from immunoSEQ multiplex PCR, and its TCRdb copy is limited to in-frame clones, with some not included. The sample lists hundreds of thousands of clones; around 77% were seen once. Trimming removed 2 bases from V and 7 bases from J, with 6 bases in between. Germline V gene data show CDR1 as GTSNPN and CDR2 as SVGIG (reference sequence). This CDR3 contains 11 residues. The sequence was collected from a woman aged 40 to 50 in good health. Some clones in this sample may be carry-over from other donors' samples. The V and J genes are TRBV30 and TRBJ2-1, with D unclear. Sequences were obtained from PBMCs. CDR3 sequence: CAWSLLNEQFF. As DNA, the CDR3 is TGTGCCTGGAGTCTGCTAAATGAGCAGTTCTTC.